These 23 T cell receptor beta chains came from one sample sequenced in a study of OX40 agonist ivuxolimab in advanced cancers. Clones were read by immunoSEQ multiplex PCR, and TCRdb kept only the in-frame ones, dropping some. The sample lists over 50,000 clones; around nine tenths were seen once. The starting material was CD4+ or CD8+ T cells sorted from blood, obtained in a trial of the OX40 agonist ivuxolimab. These receptors were obtained from an adult with an advanced solid tumor such as melanoma, head and neck, liver or kidney cancer.

V and J are TRBV2 and TRBJ1-5; D unclear. The CDR3 is made up of 14 amino acids. Germline V gene sequence: CDR1 SNHLY, CDR2 FYNNEI. Trimming took off 7 bases at V and 3 bases at J, with 13 bases between the two ends. DNA of the CDR3: TGTGCCAGCAATCCGGACGGGAACAATCAGCCCCAGCATTTT. Encoded protein: CASNPDGNNQPQHF.

This clone is a singleton in its sample. V gene TRBV6-5 combines with J gene TRBJ1-1; weak D call: TRBD1 (5 bases). CDR3 size: 13 residues. The germline V and J ends were trimmed by 5 bases and 8 bases, with 15 bases remaining between them. CDR1 is MNHEY, CDR2 SVGAGI, per germline. This CDR3 is CASSETGEREAFF. The CDR3 DNA sequence: TGTGCCAGCAGTGAAACGGGGGAGAGAGAAGCTTTCTTT.

The chain uses TRBV2 and TRBJ1-5, with D maybe TRBD1 (6 bases). The CDR3 runs to 15 residues. Germline lookup yields CDR1 SNHLY and CDR2 FYNNEI. The V end lost 8 bases, the J end lost 6 bases, and 20 bases lay between the germline ends. The CDR3, as DNA: TGTGCCAGCGAACAGGGAGGACGGGGTACTCAGCCCCAGCATTTT. Protein: CASEQGGRGTQPQHF.

The V gene is TRBV7-8, the J gene TRBJ1-1; D not resolved. Trimming removed 6 bases at V and 2 bases at J, with 10 bases between. The CDR3 is 13 residues long. In germline, CDR1 is SGHVS, CDR2 FQNEAQ. The CDR3 bases are TGTGCCAGCAGAAAATTGGGTAACACTGAAGCTTTCTTT. Protein product: CASRKLGNTEAFF.

The V and J genes are TRBV5-8 and TRBJ1-3, with 8 bases lining up with TRBD1. CDR1 and CDR2 from the germline V gene are SGHTS and YDEGEE. Trimming cost V 2 bases and J 4 bases; bases outside gene matches: 5. The CDR3 is 15 residues long. CDR3 sequence reads: CASSFQGADGNTIYF. CDR3 in DNA: TGTGCCAGCAGCTTCCAGGGGGCGGACGGAAACACCATATATTTT.

A note on this clone: The junction departs from germline at one end; a sequencing error may be responsible. The V call is TRBV5-1, the J call TRBJ1-4, with 7 bases fitting TRBD1. Germline V gene data show CDR1 as SGHRS and CDR2 as YFSETQ. The CDR3 runs to 14 residues. CDR3 bases: TGCGCCAGCAGCTTGGACAGGGGCGGGGAAATACTGTTTTTT. Its translation: CASSLDRGGEILFF.

The V call is TRBV18, the J call TRBJ1-1, with D possibly matching TRBD1 (5 bases). From germline, CDR1 is KGHSH and CDR2 LQKENI. The CDR3 consists of 12 residues. V was cut by 3 bases and J by 6 bases, with 8 bases left in between. In DNA form, the CDR3 reads TGTGCCAGCTCACCGGGGACGGCTGAAGCTTTCTTT. It yields the protein CASSPGTAEAFF. The whole variable domain, filled in from reference TRBV18 and TRBJ1-1, reads NAGVMQNPRHLVRRRGQEARLRCSPMKGHSHVYWYRQLPEEGLKFMVYLQKENIIDESGMPKERFSAEFPKEGPSILRIQQVVRGDSAAYFCASSPGTAEAFFGQGTRLTVV.

The chain links TRBV14 to TRBJ1-1, with a tentative D call TRBD1 (5 bases). This CDR3 contains 15 residues. Germline V gene lookup returns CDR1 SGHDN and CDR2 FVKESK. V lost 4 bases, J lost 2 bases, and 14 bases lay in between. The CDR3 DNA is TGTGCCAGCAGCCGCCTACTGACAGTAAACACTGAAGCTTTCTTT. This translates into CASSRLLTVNTEAFF.

Worth noting for this clone: The junction does not match germline at one end; this may be a read error. V usage is TRBV5-1 and J usage is TRBJ1-5, with TRBD1 as a possible D gene (6 bases). Germline assignment: CDR1 SGHRS and CDR2 YFSETQ. The CDR3 is 15 amino acids. The chain's CDR3 is CASRLDGGRNQPQHF. The CDR3 DNA follows: TGCGCCAGCAGGTTGGACGGGGGGCGGAATCAGCCCCAGCATTTT.

To note about this clone: This same CDR3 is encoded by further DNA sequences in the sample. This chain links TRBV4-1 with TRBJ2-5, with 8 bases identical to TRBD1. The CDR3 totals 14 residues. Germline V lookup: CDR1 MGHRA, CDR2 YSYEKL. Trimming took 3 bases from V and 3 from J; bases not matched to a gene: 3. CDR3 sequence: CASSHGQGKETQYF. The CDR3 coding sequence is TGCGCCAGCAGCCATGGACAGGGAAAAGAGACCCAGTACTTC.

The chain employs TRBV18 and TRBJ1-3; tentatively, D is TRBD1 (5 bases). Germline V gene data show CDR1 as KGHSH and CDR2 as LQKENI. V lost 3 bases and J lost 2, with 5 bases in between. The CDR3 extends over 13 amino acids. For the CDR3, the DNA is TGTGCCAGCTCACCGGGGGCTGGAAACACCATATATTTT. It is translated as CASSPGAGNTIYF.

V gene TRBV19 combines with J gene TRBJ1-2; D ambiguous. Trimming cost V 8 bases and J 5 bases, with 15 bases left between them. Germline assignment: CDR1 LNHDA and CDR2 SQIVND (reference sequence). The CDR3 runs 13 residues. Here the CDR3 DNA reads TGTGCCAGTTCGGTCACCGGCAATTATGGCTACACCTTC. Protein product: CASSVTGNYGYTF.

The chain uses TRBV6-5 and TRBJ1-5; D perhaps matches TRBD1 (5 bases). CDR3 length equals 14 residues. The germline V gene has CDR1 MNHEY and CDR2 SVGAGI. The V gene lost 2 bases and the J gene lost 10 bases, with 15 bases spanning the gap. This CDR3 is CASSYGQGLLPQHF. The DNA for the CDR3 is TGTGCCAGCAGTTACGGGCAGGGCCTGCTCCCCCAGCATTTT.

V gene TRBV9 combines with J gene TRBJ2-3, with 12 bases aligning to TRBD1. Trimming removed 7 bases from V and 5 bases from J; junction bases left unmatched: 2. This CDR3 is 13 amino acids long. CDR1 SGDLS and CDR2 YYNGEE come from the germline V gene. The CDR3, as DNA: TGTGCCAGCGGGACAGGGGGCAAAGATACGCAGTATTTT. Translated: CASGTGGKDTQYF.

This chain links TRBV19 with TRBJ1-2, with no clear D. Germline values: CDR1 LNHDA, CDR2 SQIVND (reference sequence). V was cut by 5 bases and J by 8 bases, with 21 bases left in between. The CDR3 has 15 residues. CDR3 bases: TGTGCCAGTAGTCCCGGTTCGACGGGTGCGAAAGGCTACACCTTC. This codes for CASSPGSTGAKGYTF. Variable domain in full (rest from reference TRBV19 and TRBJ1-2): DGGITQSPKYLFRKEGQNVTLSCEQNLNHDAMYWYRQDPGQGLRLIYYSQIVNDFQKGDIAEGYSVSREKKESFPLTVTSAQKNPTAFYLCASSPGSTGAKGYTFGSGTRLTVV.

V is TRBV6-7 and J is TRBJ1-6, with D hard to call. TRBV6-7 has ORF status, its function being uncertain. CDR3 length equals 16 residues. V dropped 1 base and J dropped 0 bases, with 7 bases sitting between them. This CDR3 is CASSYWRSSYNSPLHF. CDR3 in DNA: TGTGCCAGCAGTTACTGGCGGAGCTCCTATAATTCACCCCTCCACTTT.

The chain combines TRBV18 with TRBJ2-7; TRBD1 aligns across 9 bases. Germline loops: CDR1 KGHSH, CDR2 LQKENI. Trimming cost V 6 bases and J 0 bases; bases outside gene matches: 3. This CDR3 has 14 residues. The CDR3 spells CASSTQGASYEQYF. For the CDR3, the DNA is TGTGCCAGCTCGACACAGGGGGCCTCCTACGAGCAGTACTTC.

The chain combines TRBV25-1 with TRBJ2-1, with D possibly being TRBD1 (6 bases). The CDR3 totals 13 residues. The germline V gene has CDR1 MGHDK and CDR2 SYGVNS. The germline V and J ends were trimmed by 4 bases and 9 bases, with 13 bases remaining between them. As DNA, the CDR3 is TGTGCCAGCAGTGGGTCAGGGGTCTTTGAGCAGTTCTTC. Translating gives CASSGSGVFEQFF.

This chain uses TRBV5-6 with TRBJ1-1; D perhaps matches TRBD1 (6 bases). CDR3 size: 13 residues. Germline V gene data show CDR1 as SGHDT and CDR2 as YYEEEE. Trimming removed 3 bases from V and 1 base from J, with 7 bases in between. The CDR3 nucleotides are TGTGCCAGCAGCTCGACAGGGAACACTGAAGCTTTCTTT. Its translation is CASSSTGNTEAFF.

The rearrangement uses TRBV6-5 and TRBJ1-2; perhaps TRBD1 as D (5 bases). This CDR3 contains 14 residues. Germline V gene data show CDR1 as MNHEY and CDR2 as SVGAGI. The V end lost 2 bases, the J end lost 6 bases, and 13 bases lay between the germline ends. The CDR3 sequence is CASSYGAGTDGYTF. CDR3 DNA sequence: TGTGCCAGCAGTTACGGGGCAGGGACGGATGGCTACACCTTC.

The V gene is TRBV10-3, the J gene TRBJ1-5; D is undetermined. This CDR3 has 13 residues. V was shortened by 5 bases and J by 0 bases, with 5 bases between the two germline ends. From germline, CDR1 is ENHRY and CDR2 SYGVKD. The CDR3 DNA reads as TGTGCCATCAGTCGGGATAGCAATCAGCCCCAGCATTTT. Encoded protein: CAISRDSNQPQHF.

V is TRBV20-1 and J is TRBJ1-1; unclear D gene. CDR1 DFQATT and CDR2 SNEGSKA come from the germline V gene (reference sequence). The CDR3 totals 11 residues. V lost 1 base, J lost 5 bases, and 5 bases lay in between. The CDR3 sequence: CSARAQTEAFF. CDR3 DNA: TGCAGTGCTAGAGCCCAGACTGAAGCTTTCTTT.

This chain uses TRBV6-1 with TRBJ2-2; D possibly uses TRBD1 or TRBD2 (5 bases each). Trimming removed 5 bases from V and 5 bases from J, with 15 bases in between. Germline V gene data show CDR1 as MNHNS and CDR2 as SASEGT. The CDR3 loop spans 15 amino acids. The CDR3 DNA sequence: TGTGCCAGCAGTTCAGGGTCATCGGGGACCGGGGAGCTGTTTTTT. Encoded protein: CASSSGSSGTGELFF.